The rows below give T cell receptor beta chains drawn from one sample of a study of read filtering for tumor transcriptome and immune sequencing. Each CDR3 protein gets one entry after TCRdb re-called the reads with MiXCR. The sample has 45,000 to 55,000 distinct CDR3 sequences; 12% are singletons. The source material was a population of CD138-negative cells sorted from bone marrow. The receptor source for this set is a donor at least 40 years old with multiple myeloma. The CDR3 runs from the conserved cysteine through the conserved F or W. The order of the fields is CDR3 DNA, CDR3 protein, D gene, J gene, clone size, V gene. The D gene is left open where the match is weak. Size tells how often a clone was seen (once, few, many) or the class of an expanded clone, and some rows leave it out.

DNA: TGTGCCAGCAGCAACCCTGCTAGATCCCCTACCTACAATGAGCAGTTCTTC
CDR3: CASSNPARSPTYNEQFF
D: NA
J: TRBJ2-1
size: many
V: TRBV6-2/TRBV6-3

DNA: TGCAGTGCTCGAATGAAGACAGGGGAATACAGTGAGCAGTTCTTC
CDR3: CSARMKTGEYSEQFF
D: TRBD1
J: TRBJ2-1
size: many
V: TRBV20-1

DNA: TGCAGCGTCGCTATCTCGGACAGGGGCTACACTGAAGCTTTCTTT
CDR3: CSVAISDRGYTEAFF
D: TRBD1
J: TRBJ1-1
size: few
V: TRBV29-1

DNA: TGTGCCAGCTCACCAGACGGGAGTGGCCGCGAGCAGTACTTC
CDR3: CASSPDGSGREQYF
D: NA
J: TRBJ2-7
size: many
V: TRBV18

DNA: TGTGCCAGCAGTTTATGGTTACAGGGGGTCAATCAGCCCCAGCATTTT
CDR3: CASSLWLQGVNQPQHF
D: TRBD1
J: TRBJ1-5
size: many
V: TRBV28

DNA: TGTGCCAGCAGCCGATCCGGGACAGGGTTCAATGAGCAGTTCTTC
CDR3: CASSRSGTGFNEQFF
D: TRBD1
J: TRBJ2-1
size: many
V: TRBV12-3/TRBV12-4

DNA: TGTGCCAGCAGTTACTCGGGACAGGGCGAGAGTGAGCAGTTCTTC
CDR3: CASSYSGQGESEQFF
D: TRBD1
J: TRBJ2-1
size: many
V: TRBV6-5

DNA: TGTGCCAGCAGCCAAGATAAGACTAGCGGGAGTTCCTACGAGCAGTACTTC
CDR3: CASSQDKTSGSSYEQYF
D: TRBD2
J: TRBJ2-7
size: many
V: TRBV3-1

DNA: TGCGCCAGCAGCTTGGCGTCTATTGAAGAGACCCAGTACTTC
CDR3: CASSLASIEETQYF
D: NA
J: TRBJ2-5
size: many
V: TRBV5-1

DNA: TGTGCCAGCAGCTTGAAGGGGGGAAATTCACCCCTCCACTTT
CDR3: CASSLKGGNSPLHF
D: NA
J: TRBJ1-6
size: many
V: TRBV7-9

DNA: TGTGCCAGCAGCCAAGATGTGGGACAGGGGAGCTCTGGGGCCAACGTCCTGACTTTC
CDR3: CASSQDVGQGSSGANVLTF
D: TRBD1
J: TRBJ2-6
size: few
V: TRBV3-1

DNA: TGCGCCAGCAGCTCAACTAGCGGGAGTCTAGGCAATGAGCAGTTCTTC
CDR3: CASSSTSGSLGNEQFF
D: TRBD2
J: TRBJ2-1
size: medium-sized
V: TRBV5-1

DNA: TGTGCCAGCAGCCGAGAGATAGCGGGGATATTCACAGATACGCAGTATTTT
CDR3: CASSREIAGIFTDTQYF
D: TRBD2
J: TRBJ2-3
size: many
V: TRBV6-2/TRBV6-3

DNA: TGTGCCAGCAGTACCATGAGCGGGAGGGCAATCTACAATGAGCAGTTCTTC
CDR3: CASSTMSGRAIYNEQFF
D: TRBD2
J: TRBJ2-1
size: many
V: TRBV12-3/TRBV12-4

DNA: TGCGCCAGCAGCCTGGGGTCAGCGGGGCCCAATGAGCAGTTCTTC
CDR3: CASSLGSAGPNEQFF
D: TRBD2
J: TRBJ2-1
size: many
V: TRBV5-1

DNA: TGTGCCAGCAGCTTAGTCGGGAGCCCCAATGAGCAGTTCTTC
CDR3: CASSLVGSPNEQFF
D: NA
J: TRBJ2-1
size: many
V: TRBV7-8

DNA: TGTGCCAGCAGCTTATCCGGGACCGGTTTTGCCGGGGAGCTGTTTTTT
CDR3: CASSLSGTGFAGELFF
D: NA
J: TRBJ2-2
size: many
V: TRBV7-3

DNA: TGTGCCAGCGGCTTGACAGGTTCGTCGGGCTGCACCTTC
CDR3: CASGLTGSSGCTF
D: NA
J: TRBJ1-2
size: once
V: TRBV7-9

DNA: TGTGCCAGCAGCTTACCCGAGTACAGCGAGCAGTTCTTC
CDR3: CASSLPEYSEQFF
D: NA
J: TRBJ2-1
size: many
V: TRBV7-9

DNA: TGCGCCAGCCTCTCTGGTAGGGTCAACACTGAAGCTTTCTTT
CDR3: CASLSGRVNTEAFF
D: NA
J: TRBJ1-1
size: NA
V: TRBV10-2

DNA: TGTGCCAGCAGTGCAGGGGGCGCGTCCTACGAGCAGTACTTC
CDR3: CASSAGGASYEQYF
D: TRBD1
J: TRBJ2-7
size: many
V: TRBV12-3/TRBV12-4

DNA: TGTGCCAGCAGTTTAGAGGGAGATCAGCCCCAGCATTTT
CDR3: CASSLEGDQPQHF
D: NA
J: TRBJ1-5
size: many
V: TRBV12-3/TRBV12-4

DNA: TGTGCCAGCTGGGGACCCTACAATGAGCAGTTCTTC
CDR3: CASWGPYNEQFF
D: NA
J: TRBJ2-1
size: many
V: TRBV28

DNA: TGTGCCAGCAGTTTTCGGACTAGCGGGAGGGCCGTCGGGGAGCTGTTTTTT
CDR3: CASSFRTSGRAVGELFF
D: TRBD2
J: TRBJ2-2
size: many
V: TRBV12-3/TRBV12-4

DNA: TGCAGTGCTAGAGATCTGGCGGACCTCAGCCAGACCCAGTACTTC
CDR3: CSARDLADLSQTQYF
D: NA
J: TRBJ2-5
size: many
V: TRBV20-1

DNA: TGTGCCAGCAGTTACGGGGGGGGAGCCTACAATGAGCAGTTCTTC
CDR3: CASSYGGGAYNEQFF
D: TRBD2
J: TRBJ2-1
size: many
V: TRBV6-2/TRBV6-3

DNA: TGTGCCACCAGCAGAGGGAACGGGAGTAGAACAGATACGCAGTATTTT
CDR3: CATSRGNGSRTDTQYF
D: NA
J: TRBJ2-3
size: many
V: TRBV15

DNA: TGTGCCAGCAGCTCCGCGGGCCGAGGTATCACCGGGGAGCTGTTTTTT
CDR3: CASSSAGRGITGELFF
D: NA
J: TRBJ2-2
size: many
V: TRBV7-3